The present entry profiles one TCR beta chain with its context. Which antigen it targets is not known. Base qualities are not at hand, and no much larger clone is one base apart. The immunoSEQ Assay, a bias-controlled multiplex PCR, was used to amplify TCRbeta CDR3 regions from genomic DNA. The study's processing was this. The number of nucleated cells in each sample was estimated from the amplification of reference gene primers within the assay. Sequence reads were collapsed and filtered to measure the absolute abundance of every unique TCRbeta CDR3 rearrangement. For each sample, productive Simpson clonality was calculated as the square root of Simpson's diversity index over productive rearrangements. Drawn from immuneACCESS, this table holds only the in-frame rearrangements with V and J called that TCRdb kept. Clones are partly lost; checked studies trace under half to an unresolved V gene and leave the rest unexplained. D and trimming come from the DNA, and the V and J calls and clone size come from that table. The sample data list more than 200,000 clones, and roughly 86% of these were observed just once. The ten largest clonotypes hold roughly a tenth of the sample.

The CDR3 contains 15 residues, cysteine and phenylalanine counted. Only CDR3 DNA is held: 45 bases, read in frame from base 1. CDR1 and CDR2, per the germline V gene, are SGHTS and YDEGEE. V trim: 4 bases; J trim: 3 bases; unmatched bases: 10. The data belong to a study of blood T cell repertoires in COVID-19 (dated by TCRdb to 2018 to 2020). Context from the whole study: Collaborator samples came from the United States, Italy and Spain and covered acute and convalescent phases of COVID-19. The prospective study material was composed of cDNA or gDNA derived from T cells, B-cell-depleted T cells, or PBMCs. Subjects who had been exposed to COVID-19, were actively infected with it, or had recovered from it provided the deeply sampled blood TCRbeta repertoires that made up the dataset. The repertoires were released in a freely available public database intended as a resource for research on the immune response to SARS-CoV-2. The samples were drawn from two sources: the first 160 participants of the ongoing ImmuneRACE study, and some 1,300 subjects contributed by 6 global collaborators. A de-identified subject ID, COVID-19 status, age in years and sex were almost always included in the sample metadata. HLA class I and class II types, where available, came from metadata supplied by the sample provider rather than from assay-based typing.

In Seattle, one collaborating source enrolled patients while the infection was active and tracked those patients longitudinally over the course of disease. Collaborating institutions collected whole blood in K2EDTA tubes following their own protocols. Collaborator samples were shipped for TCRbeta analysis as frozen whole blood, isolated PBMCs, or DNA extracted from either sample type. The study at large found these results: The amount of clinical and demographic metadata varied by source and participant and was provided uncurated.

Material: peripheral blood. This TCR derives from a woman aged 45-65 years with COVID-19, enrolled during active disease. This sequence uses TRBV5-8 and TRBJ2-7; TRBD1 lines up with 7 middle nucleotides. The nucleotide sequence is TGTGCCAGCAGCGCTGGGACAGCCCTAATCTACGAGCAGTACTTC. It encodes CASSAGTALIYEQYF.